These 10 T cell receptor beta chains share one sample of origin, sequenced in a study of cytomegalovirus exposure and HLA in healthy donors (dated by TCRdb to the late 2010s). Libraries were constructed by the immunoSEQ multiplex PCR assay. The multiplex PCR relied on a mix of 60 forward primers for TCR Vbeta segments and 13 reverse primers for TCR Jbeta segments. In TCRdb, the immuneACCESS table is reduced to in-frame sequences with V and J assigned. These tables do not hold every clone; where another copy was compared, an unresolved V gene accounts for under half, and the others remain unexplained. Counted in this sample were some 150,000 clones; 75% to 85% of them appeared once. The ten biggest clones cover about 10% of the sample. The sequenced sample consisted of PBMCs. These receptors were obtained from a man over 45 in good health and CMV-seropositive.

This clone came up a few times. The CDR3 DNA reads TGTGCCAGCAGCTTAGTCACCCTAGCGGGAGGGGGAGATACGCAGTATTTT. This sequence encodes CASSLVTLAGGGDTQYF. The genes are TRBV7-9 and TRBJ2-3; 12 bases fit TRBD2. Losses at the gene ends were 1 base for V and 5 bases for J; bases not matched to a gene: 7. There are 17 residues in the CDR3. Germline CDR1 reads SEHNR; CDR2 reads FQNEAQ (reference sequence).

This clone was found a few times. The chain joins TRBV29-1 to TRBJ1-4, with D tentatively TRBD1 (6 bases). Germline V gene lookup returns CDR1 SQVTM and CDR2 ANQGSEA. The CDR3 spans 14 residues. The ends were cut back, 6 bases at V and 1 base at J, with 12 bases in the middle. The CDR3 DNA reads as TGCAGCGTGGACAGAGGGATAACTAATGAAAAACTGTTTTTT. Encoded protein: CSVDRGITNEKLFF.

This rearrangement joins TRBV30 to TRBJ1-6, with 8 bases matching TRBD1. The CDR3 spans 13 residues. CDR1 and CDR2 from the germline V gene are GTSNPN and SVGIG (reference sequence). The ends lost 7 bases at V and 7 bases at J; junction bases unmatched: 6. The CDR3 protein is CAFLRDRNSPLHF. The DNA of the CDR3 is TGTGCCTTCCTCAGGGACAGGAATTCACCCCTCCACTTT. Filled out from reference TRBV30 and TRBJ1-6, the complete variable domain reads SQTIHQWPATLVQPVGSPLSLECTVEGTSNPNLYWYRQAAGRGLQLLFYSVGIGQISSEVPQNLSASRPQDRQFILSSKKLLLSDSGFYLCAFLRDRNSPLHFGNGTRLTVT.

This clone was seen a single time. The chain recombines TRBV29-1 with TRBJ2-7, with D perhaps TRBD1 (6 bases). The V end was cut by 5 bases, the J end by 3 bases, with 11 bases between. The CDR3 spans 12 residues. The V gene's germline CDR1 is SQVTM and CDR2 ANQGSEA. The CDR3 DNA follows: TGCAGCGTTTCCTTAGGGGGCTACGAGCAGTACTTC. Its protein is CSVSLGGYEQYF.

The chain joins TRBV10-3 to TRBJ1-3; 7 bases are a match to TRBD1. Germline lookup yields CDR1 ENHRY and CDR2 SYGVKD. The V and J ends lost 2 bases and 2 bases, in that order; junction bases with no gene match: 6. The CDR3 runs 16 residues. The CDR3: CAISEDLRGPGNTIYF. For the CDR3, the DNA is TGTGCCATCAGTGAGGACCTGAGGGGGCCTGGAAACACCATATATTTT.

This rearrangement joins TRBV7-2 to TRBJ1-2, with a possible D match to TRBD1 (5 bases). This CDR3 is 13 amino acids long. Germline lookup yields CDR1 SGHTA and CDR2 FQGNSA. With 2 bases removed from V and 3 bases from J, the gap between germline ends came to 7 bases. This CDR3 is CASSLQGYYGYTF. The CDR3 nucleotides are TGTGCCAGCAGCTTACAGGGTTACTATGGCTACACCTTC.

The V and J genes are TRBV7-6 and TRBJ2-5; unclear D gene. Germline-derived CDR1 and CDR2 are SGHVS and FNYEAQ. The CDR3 sequence is 13 residues long. The ends were cut back, 2 bases at V and 2 bases at J, with 6 bases in the middle. The CDR3 coding sequence is TGTGCCAGCAGCTTAACACAGCAAGAGACCCAGTACTTC. This encodes CASSLTQQETQYF.

J is TRBJ1-1 and V is TRBV4-3; possible D gene TRBD1, 5 bases. The V and J ends lost 2 bases and 1 base respectively, with 8 bases between them. Per the germline V gene, CDR1 is LGHNA and CDR2 is YSLEER. The CDR3 is made up of 14 amino acids. CDR3 residues: CASSQYGANTEAFF. The CDR3 coding sequence is TGCGCCAGCAGCCAATATGGGGCGAACACTGAAGCTTTCTTT.

The chain has TRBV9 and TRBJ2-1, with a possible D match to TRBD2 (6 bases). V was pared by 0 bases and J by 2 bases, with 12 bases between. The length of the CDR3 is 16 residues. The germline gives CDR1 SGDLS, CDR2 YYNGEE. The CDR3: CASSVGGVGTYNEQFF. The CDR3 bases are TGTGCCAGCAGCGTAGGCGGGGTCGGGACCTACAATGAGCAGTTCTTC.

This chain uses TRBV14 with TRBJ2-5; possibly TRBD1 for D (5 bases). The CDR3 runs to 14 residues. V lost 1 base and J lost 1, with 7 bases in between. Germline lookup yields CDR1 SGHDN and CDR2 FVKESK. This chain's CDR3 is CASSQVDSQETQYF. Written as DNA, the CDR3 is TGTGCCAGCAGCCAAGTAGACAGCCAAGAGACCCAGTACTTC.